This record concerns one T cell receptor beta chain sequence. The antigen remains undetermined. This entry comes from a study of cytomegalovirus exposure and HLA in healthy donors. Study-wide findings and caveats: It was 164 TCR beta chains that were listed as cytomegalovirus-associated. The majority of TCR sequences were rare, yet some public TCRs appeared in many donors. The tendency of first-cohort TCR clusters to co-occur in the 120 or so validation repertoires was the finding of a later analysis.

Germline loops: CDR1 SQVTM, CDR2 ANQGSEA. V lost 6 bases and J 3 bases, leaving 11 bases between the germline ends. The CDR3 is 12 amino acids. TCRdb's copy holds only in-frame clones and misses some; the assay was immunoSEQ multiplex PCR. The table shows 130,000 or so clones, with roughly 86% occurring only once. Sequencing was carried out using PBMCs. This TCR was recovered from a man between 25 and 39 years old in good health and CMV-seronegative. V usage is TRBV29-1 and J usage is TRBJ1-2; D is uncertain. In DNA, the CDR3 is TGCAGCGTCCCCACAGATTACTATGGCTACACCTTC. This encodes CSVPTDYYGYTF.